Listed here are 4 T cell receptor beta chains from one sample, sequenced in a study of T-cell reconstitution after alpha-beta-depleted transplantation in children. Preparation of the TCRbeta library was carried out with unique molecular identifiers. MiXCR was run by TCRdb on the PCR reads, yielding one entry per CDR3 protein. The sample shows 280,000 or so distinct CDR3 sequences, under 14% of them seen only once. Sample: peripheral blood, taken 180 days after TCRalphabeta/CD19-depleted stem cell transplant. Receptors originate from a male patient aged 2 to 9 who had a stem cell transplant for chronic granulomatous disease, so the T cells may come from the graft donor.

For the CDR3, the DNA is TGTGCCAGCAACTCCAGGGGTGAGCAGTTCTTC. Protein: CASNSRGEQFF. The genes are TRBV2 and TRBJ2-1; a possible D gene is TRBD1 (6 bases). The CDR3 consists of 11 residues. Germline V gene data show CDR1 as SNHLY and CDR2 as FYNNEI. Deletions cut 7 bases from V and 9 bases from J, with 10 bases between. The full variable domain, completed using reference TRBV2 and TRBJ2-1, is EPEVTQTPSHQVTQMGQEVILRCVPISNHLYFYWYRQILGQKVEFLVSFYNNEISEKSEIFDDQFSVERPDGSNFTLKIRSTKLEDSAMYFCASNSRGEQFFGPGTRLTVL.

The table lists this clonotype with many counts. The CDR3 here is CASRRTDALTEAFF. The CDR3 nucleotides are TGTGCCAGCAGGAGGACTGATGCTCTCACTGAAGCTTTCTTT. The chain carries TRBV2 and TRBJ1-1; D is ambiguous. The CDR3 has 14 amino acids. Looked up from germline, CDR1 is SNHLY and CDR2 is FYNNEI. V was shortened by 6 bases and J by 4 bases, with 15 bases between the two germline ends.

This clonotype has ten or more counts. The chain combines TRBV12-3 or TRBV12-4 with TRBJ2-7; 7 bases agree with TRBD1. The CDR3 spans 16 residues. Germline trimming cut 6 bases from V and 5 bases from J; bases unmatched to any gene: 16. The CDR3 DNA is TGTGCCAGCAGCCGAAGGACAGGAAAGGGTATCGACGAGCAGTACTTC. The encoded protein is CASSRRTGKGIDEQYF.

This clonotype was counted ten times or more. This chain uses TRBV28 with TRBJ2-5, with 7 bases identical to TRBD2. The germline CDR1 and CDR2 sequences are MDHEN and SYDVKM. With V trimmed by 5 bases and J by 0 bases, 6 bases remained unmatched. CDR3 length equals 15 residues. In DNA form, the CDR3 reads TGTGCCAGCAGTAAACGGGACTACTACCAAGAGACCCAGTACTTC. It is translated as CASSKRDYYQETQYF.